Following are 16 T cell receptor beta chains from one sample sequenced in a study of shared clonotypes between healthy human individuals. Naive CD8 isolation took CD45RO-negative cells positively selected for CCR7 and excluded terminally differentiated effector memory CD45RA+ cells. Only in-frame clones appear in the TCRdb table, and some are missing; sequencing was by immunoSEQ multiplex PCR. The sample consists of about 2,100,000 clones, roughly 91% of them appearing once. Sequenced material: naive CD8+ T cells from PBMCs. These receptors all stem from a man aged 18 to 35 in good health. Some clones in this sample may be carry-over from other donors' samples.

The chain carries TRBV29-1 and TRBJ1-2; no clear D. Germline loops: CDR1 SQVTM, CDR2 ANQGSEA. The V end lost 7 bases, the J end lost 9 bases, and 15 bases lay between the germline ends. This CDR3 comprises 11 residues. This CDR3 is CSAITDDSYTF. In DNA, the CDR3 is TGCAGCGCTATTACCGACGACAGCTACACCTTC.

As DNA, the CDR3 is TGTGCCATCAGTGAGTCGATTGTGGGTAGCACAGATACGCAGTATTTT. It specifies CAISESIVGSTDTQYF. The chain is built from TRBV10-3 and TRBJ2-3, with D unresolved. V lost 0 bases to trimming and J lost 0 bases, with 10 bases between them. The CDR3 extends over 16 amino acids. In germline, CDR1 is ENHRY, CDR2 SYGVKD.

This clone was recorded once. The chain employs TRBV4-3 and TRBJ1-2, with TRBD1 as a possible D gene (5 bases). The CDR3 extends over 14 amino acids. Germline V CDR1 and CDR2: LGHNA, YSLEER. V was clipped by 1 base and J by 8 bases, with 14 bases between them. The DNA of the CDR3 is TGCGCCAGCAGCCAAGCTGGGACCCCTATGGGCTACACCTTC. As protein: CASSQAGTPMGYTF.

CDR3 protein: CASSLTRTGSYEQFF. The CDR3 bases are TGTGCCAGCAGTTTAACCAGGACAGGGTCGTATGAGCAGTTCTTC. This rearrangement joins TRBV27 to TRBJ2-1, with 8 bases identical to TRBD1. V lost 2 bases and J lost 8; bases outside the gene matches: 8. Germline CDR1 and CDR2: MNHEY and SMNVEV (reference sequence). This CDR3 comprises 15 residues.

This sequence joins TRBV4-1 and TRBJ2-2, with TRBD1 matching over 7 bases. CDR1 and CDR2 from the germline V gene are MGHRA and YSYEKL. V was pared by 2 bases and J by 5 bases, with 8 bases of the junction left unmatched. The CDR3 covers 16 residues. The CDR3 region is CASSQPGGLGTGELFF. The CDR3, as DNA: TGCGCCAGCAGCCAACCAGGGGGTTTGGGAACCGGGGAGCTGTTTTTT.

The genes are TRBV6-5 and TRBJ1-5; D possibly corresponds to TRBD1 (5 bases). The CDR3 length is 12 residues. The V gene lost 8 bases and the J gene lost 6 bases, with 11 bases spanning the gap. Germline values: CDR1 MNHEY, CDR2 SVGAGI. CDR3 nucleotide sequence: TGTGCCAGCGGGACCCAGGTTCAGCCCCAGCATTTT. As protein: CASGTQVQPQHF.

The rearrangement uses TRBV7-9 and TRBJ1-4; 8 bases align to TRBD1. Trimming removed 4 bases from V and 8 bases from J; junction bases left unmatched: 15. Germline values: CDR1 SEHNR, CDR2 FQNEAQ (reference sequence). The CDR3 has 17 residues. The CDR3 nucleotides are TGTGCCAGCAGCTCCCCCCGGCAGGGGGCCGTGGAAGAAAAACTGTTTTTT. It translates to CASSSPRQGAVEEKLFF.

The rearrangement links TRBV6-6 to TRBJ1-1, with 8 bases fitting TRBD1. The J segment lost 3 bases and the V segment lost 6 bases, leaving 6 bases of the junction unmatched. In germline, CDR1 is MNHNY, CDR2 SVGAGI (reference sequence). The CDR3 sequence is 14 residues long. The CDR3 sequence is CASSPGGGYTEAFF. CDR3 DNA: TGTGCCAGCAGCCCAGGGGGCGGGTACACTGAAGCTTTCTTT.

The chain combines TRBV6-5 with TRBJ2-6; D gene unclear. Per the germline V gene, CDR1 is MNHEY and CDR2 is SVGAGI. This CDR3 comprises 16 residues. Trimming took off 2 bases at V and 2 bases at J, with 10 bases between the two ends. The CDR3 protein is CASSYGWGPGANVLTF. The CDR3 DNA sequence: TGTGCCAGCAGTTACGGTTGGGGTCCTGGGGCCAACGTCCTGACTTTC.

The gene calls are TRBV28 and TRBJ2-7, with TRBD1 matching 9 bases. The CDR3 runs 13 residues. Looked up from germline, CDR1 is MDHEN and CDR2 is SYDVKM. V gave up 6 bases and J gave up 3 bases; unmatched junction bases: 3. CDR3 DNA: TGTGCCAGCAGAGGGACAGGGATCTACGAGCAGTACTTC. It specifies CASRGTGIYEQYF.

Turning to this clone: Other DNA sequences in the same sample also yield this CDR3. The rearrangement joins TRBV19 to TRBJ2-7; D is possibly TRBD1 or TRBD2 (6 bases each). V was clipped by 6 bases and J by 4 bases, with 10 bases between them. CDR3 size: 12 residues. Germline-derived CDR1 and CDR2 are LNHDA and SQIVND (reference sequence). CDR3 in DNA: TGTGCCAGTAGCTCGGGGGCGTACGAGCAGTACTTC. It specifies CASSSGAYEQYF.

This chain uses TRBV5-1 with TRBJ2-5; 12 bases are a match to TRBD1. Trimming at V came to 5 bases and at J to 4 bases, leaving 6 bases not matched to a gene. Looked up from germline, CDR1 is SGHRS and CDR2 is YFSETQ. The CDR3 is made up of 15 amino acids. The CDR3: CASRDRDRGRETQYF. The CDR3 nucleotides are TGCGCCAGCAGGGACCGGGACAGGGGGCGAGAGACCCAGTACTTC.

The J gene is TRBJ2-2, the V gene TRBV27, with D possibly being TRBD1 or TRBD2 (5 bases each). Germline V lookup: CDR1 MNHEY, CDR2 SMNVEV (reference sequence). This CDR3 spans 16 amino acids. V was pared by 0 bases and J by 0 bases, with 8 bases between. The CDR3 sequence is CASSLSRGSNTGELFF. CDR3 sequence (DNA): TGTGCCAGCAGTTTATCGAGGGGTTCGAACACCGGGGAGCTGTTTTTT.

The CDR3 bases are TGTGCCAGCAGCGTAGATAGCGGGAGGGATATGGAGACCCAGTACTTC. As protein: CASSVDSGRDMETQYF. The rearrangement links TRBV9 to TRBJ2-5; 11 bases align to TRBD2. Germline CDR1 SGDLS, CDR2 YYNGEE. V lost 0 bases and J lost 5; bases outside the gene matches: 6. The CDR3 loop spans 16 amino acids.

The table lists this clone with a count of one. CDR3 in amino acids: CASGLLGVSYNEQFF. The DNA of the CDR3 is TGCGCCAGCGGTCTCCTGGGGGTCTCCTACAATGAGCAGTTCTTC. The chain links TRBV5-1 to TRBJ2-1, with D possibly called TRBD1 or TRBD2 (5 bases each). Trimming took 7 bases from V and 0 from J, leaving 14 bases between them. CDR3 length equals 15 residues. Germline V gene data show CDR1 as SGHRS and CDR2 as YFSETQ. The full variable domain, its missing parts supplied by reference TRBV5-1 and TRBJ2-1, is KAGVTQTPRYLIKTRGQQVTLSCSPISGHRSVSWYQQTPGQGLQFLFEYFSETQRNKGNFPGRFSGRQFSNSRSEMNVSTLELGDSALYLCASGLLGVSYNEQFFGPGTRLTVL.

CDR3 sequence: CASSDRVTEAFF. CDR3 DNA sequence: TGTGCCAGCAGCGACAGGGTTACTGAAGCTTTCTTT. V gene TRBV6-5 combines with J gene TRBJ1-1; 7 nucleotides match TRBD1. CDR1 is MNHEY and CDR2 is SVGAGI in the germline V gene. The CDR3 extends over 12 amino acids. Trimming removed 6 bases from V and 5 bases from J; junction bases left unmatched: 3.